The TCR beta chain under discussion was sequenced for a study of T cell changes during pregnancy in multiple sclerosis. Trimming removed 10 bases from V and 2 bases from J; junction bases left unmatched: 4. Per the germline V gene, CDR1 is MNHEY and CDR2 is SVGAGI. The CDR3 spans 12 residues. Libraries were prepared by immunoSEQ multiplex PCR; TCRdb keeps only in-frame clonotypes and omits some of them. Among under 100,000 clones listed, roughly 90% were seen once. The clonotype comes from a female donor in good health, enrolled as a control in a pregnancy study. The chain links TRBV6-5 to TRBJ1-2; 7 bases are shared with TRBD1. The source was peripheral blood, collected in the first trimester of pregnancy. The CDR3 sequence: CAIRDRNYGYTF. The CDR3 coding sequence is TGTGCCATCCGGGACAGAAACTATGGCTACACCTTC.